A selection of T cell receptor beta chains follows, all from one sample in a study of control samples from healthy donors and cancer patients. Only in-frame clones appear in the TCRdb table, and some are missing; sequencing was by immunoSEQ multiplex PCR. The data contain about 120,000 clones, over 90% of them singletons. Sequenced: blood. Source of these receptors: a young man in good health. CDR3s include the opening cysteine and the closing phenylalanine or tryptophan. A D gene is named only where the DNA matches it firmly. Size is stated for part of the rows, as once, few or many counts, or as a class when the clone is expanded.

clone_size	d_call	v_call	j_call	cdr3_nt	cdr3_aa
.	.	TRBV6-6	TRBJ1-5	TGTGCCAGCAGTGGGGGGCTAAATCAGCCCCAGCATTTT	CASSGGLNQPQHF
.	.	TRBV12-5	TRBJ1-1	TGTGCTAGTGGCCTCTCGGGCCTCACTGAAGCTTTCTTT	CASGLSGLTEAFF
.	.	TRBV2	TRBJ2-7	TGTGCCAGCACCATCATTGCCTCGACTTACTACGAGCAGTACTTC	CASTIIASTYYEQYF
once	.	TRBV20-1	TRBJ1-2	TGCAGTGCCGCCCGGTCCTATGGCTACACCTTC	CSAARSYGYTF
.	.	TRBV15	TRBJ1-2	TGTGCCACCAGCAGAGCCCAGGATTATGGCTACACCTTC	CATSRAQDYGYTF
.	TRBD1	TRBV2	TRBJ2-7	TGTGCCAGCAAAGGGACAGGGGGATCCTACGAGCAGTACTTC	CASKGTGGSYEQYF
.	.	TRBV20-1	TRBJ2-3	TGCAGTGCTAGTGCCTTCATCACAGATACGCAGTATTTT	CSASAFITDTQYF
.	.	TRBV15	TRBJ2-2	TGTGCCACCAGCCAGACGGGGGCAGAGACCGGGGAGCTGTTTTTT	CATSQTGAETGELFF
few	.	TRBV2	TRBJ2-5	TGTGCCAGCAGGGGGTCTCCGGAGACCCAGTACTTC	CASRGSPETQYF
.	.	TRBV20-1	TRBJ1-2	TGCAGTGCTAGTCGTGTCCTGGTAGTGGGCTACACCTTC	CSASRVLVVGYTF
.	.	TRBV9	TRBJ1-1	TGTGCCAGCAGCGTTCGGACGGACACTGAAGCTTTCTTT	CASSVRTDTEAFF
.	TRBD1	TRBV27	TRBJ2-7	TGTGCCAGCAGTTTCTGGGACAGGGGGCCGCCCTACGAGCAGTACTTC	CASSFWDRGPPYEQYF
.	.	TRBV9	TRBJ2-6	TGTGCCAGCAGCGTAGAGGGACACGTCTCTGGGGCCAACGTCCTGACTTTC	CASSVEGHVSGANVLTF
.	TRBD1	TRBV6-5	TRBJ2-3	TGTGCCAGCGACAGGGATAGCACAGATACGCAGTATTTT	CASDRDSTDTQYF
.	.	TRBV2	TRBJ2-1	TGTGCCAGCAGTGACCTAGCCAATGAGCAGTTCTTC	CASSDLANEQFF
.	TRBD1	TRBV6-5	TRBJ1-5	TGTGCCAGCAGTCGAAGGGACAGCTCCCAGCCCCAGCATTTT	CASSRRDSSQPQHF
.	.	TRBV5-1	TRBJ2-3	TGCGCCAGCAGCTTGAGGAGCTTGGGGACAGATACGCAGTATTTT	CASSLRSLGTDTQYF
.	.	TRBV5-6	TRBJ1-2	TGTGCCAGCAGCTTGGAAGGGGTACCCCTCTATGGCTACACCTTC	CASSLEGVPLYGYTF
.	.	TRBV19	TRBJ1-5	TGTGCCAGTGCGGACACGGCGGGGCCCCAGCATTTT	CASADTAGPQHF
.	.	TRBV2	TRBJ1-1	TGTGCCAGCAACCAAGTAGGGGGGTACACTGAAGCTTTCTTT	CASNQVGGYTEAFF
.	.	TRBV6-5	TRBJ2-3	TGTGCCAGCAGGGCGCCCCCAGGAGATACGCAGTATTTT	CASRAPPGDTQYF
.	TRBD1	TRBV5-1	TRBJ1-2	TGCGCCAGCAGCTTGGAGGGTCGCAGGGGGGAAGGCTACACCTTC	CASSLEGRRGEGYTF
.	TRBD2	TRBV9	TRBJ2-1	TGTGCCAGCAGCGTAGAAGCGGGGGGGCCCATAGAGCAGTTCTTC	CASSVEAGGPIEQFF
.	.	TRBV10-3	TRBJ2-2	TGTGCCATCGCAGGGGAGGCCGGGGAGCTGTTTTTT	CAIAGEAGELFF
.	.	TRBV28	TRBJ1-2	TGTGCCAGCAGGCGAAGCATCGAGGGCTATGGCTACACCTTC	CASRRSIEGYGYTF
.	.	TRBV18	TRBJ1-5	TGTGCCAGCTCAGTGCAGGGAGATCAGCCCCAGCATTTT	CASSVQGDQPQHF
.	.	TRBV7-2	TRBJ1-1	TGTGCCAGCAGCTTACTACTCATGAACACTGAAGCTTTCTTT	CASSLLLMNTEAFF
.	.	TRBV3-1/TRBV3-2	TRBJ1-1	TGTGCCAGCAGCCAGGAGGGACTCCGGACGGGATTAAACACTGAAGCTTTCTTT	CASSQEGLRTGLNTEAFF
once	TRBD2	TRBV7-9	TRBJ2-3	TGTGCCAGCAGCCCGACTAGCGGGGGGGCCTTCGTCGATACGCAGTATTTT	CASSPTSGGAFVDTQYF
.	.	TRBV5-4	TRBJ2-1	TGTGCCAGCAGCTCACCTTCCCGGGACAATGAGCAGTTCTTC	CASSSPSRDNEQFF
.	.	TRBV9	TRBJ2-5	TGTGCCAGCAGCTCGGGACACCTCCAAGAGACCCAGTACTTC	CASSSGHLQETQYF
.	.	TRBV9	TRBJ2-7	TGTGCCAGCAGCCCAGCCGCGCCTCCCTACGAGCAGTACTTC	CASSPAAPPYEQYF
.	TRBD2	TRBV29-1	TRBJ2-5	TGCAGCGCCGGGACTAGCGGTCGGGAGACCCAGTACTTC	CSAGTSGRETQYF
.	.	TRBV19	TRBJ1-2	TGTGCCAGTTCCAGGCCGGGGATTTATGGCTACACCTTC	CASSRPGIYGYTF
.	.	TRBV21-1	TRBJ1-2	TGTGCCAGCAGCTCACACAACTCGAGACGGACTAACTATGGCTACACCTTC	CASSSHNSRRTNYGYTF
.	.	TRBV2	TRBJ2-3	TGTGCCAGCAGTGAACGGTCAGGGGTGGGCACAGATACGCAGTATTTT	CASSERSGVGTDTQYF
.	TRBD1	TRBV7-8	TRBJ1-3	TGTGCCAGCAGGGGACAGGCCGAAAACACCATATATTTT	CASRGQAENTIYF
.	.	TRBV24-1	TRBJ1-5	TGTGCCACCAGTGGATGGGGAAATCAGCCCCAGCATTTT	CATSGWGNQPQHF
.	TRBD2	TRBV25-1	TRBJ2-1	TGTGCCAGCTCTAGCGGGACTTACAATGAGCAGTTCTTC	CASSSGTYNEQFF
.	TRBD1	TRBV6-6	TRBJ1-2	TGTGCCAGCAGTTCTCAGGGGGGCTATGGCTACACCTTC	CASSSQGGYGYTF
once	.	TRBV7-9	TRBJ1-2	TGTGCCAGCAGCTTAGGAAGGGGGGTGAATGGCTACACCTTC	CASSLGRGVNGYTF
.	.	TRBV11-2	TRBJ1-1	TGTGCCAGCAGCTTACAGGGGAACACTGAAGCTTTCTTT	CASSLQGNTEAFF
.	.	TRBV28	TRBJ1-1	TGTGCCAGCATAAAGTGGCGGCAGGGCGTTGAAGCTTTCTTT	CASIKWRQGVEAFF
.	.	TRBV7-2	TRBJ2-7	TGTGCCAGCAGCAAAGGGGTGGTTACCGAGCAGTACTTC	CASSKGVVTEQYF
.	.	TRBV3-1/TRBV3-2	TRBJ2-3	TGTGCCAGCAGCCAAGGAGGGGGTACGCAGTATTTT	CASSQGGGTQYF
once	.	TRBV12-5	TRBJ2-1	TGTGCTAGTGGCCTAAGGGATGAGCAGTTCTTC	CASGLRDEQFF
.	.	TRBV5-6	TRBJ2-3	TGTGCCAGCAGCTTGACTAACTCCGAGGGTACGCAGTATTTT	CASSLTNSEGTQYF